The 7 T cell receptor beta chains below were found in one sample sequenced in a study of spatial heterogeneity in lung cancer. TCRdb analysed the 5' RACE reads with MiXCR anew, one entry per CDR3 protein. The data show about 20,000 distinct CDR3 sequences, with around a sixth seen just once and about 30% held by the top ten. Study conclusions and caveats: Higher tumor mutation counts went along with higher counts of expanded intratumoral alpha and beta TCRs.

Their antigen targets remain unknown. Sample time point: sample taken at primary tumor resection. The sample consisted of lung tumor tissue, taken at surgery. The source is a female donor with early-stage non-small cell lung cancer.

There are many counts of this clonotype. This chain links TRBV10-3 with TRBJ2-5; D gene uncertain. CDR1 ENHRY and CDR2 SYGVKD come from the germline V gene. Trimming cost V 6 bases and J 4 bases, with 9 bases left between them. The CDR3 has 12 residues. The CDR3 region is CAIRGSLETQYF. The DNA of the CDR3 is TGTGCCATCAGGGGTAGTCTAGAGACCCAGTACTTC.

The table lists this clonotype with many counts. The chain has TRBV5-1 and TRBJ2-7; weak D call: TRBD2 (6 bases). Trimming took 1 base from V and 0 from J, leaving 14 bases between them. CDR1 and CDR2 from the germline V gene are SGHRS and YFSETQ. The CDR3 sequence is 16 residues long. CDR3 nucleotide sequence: TGCGCCAGCAGCTTGAGGCCTAGCGACTACTCCTACGAGCAGTACTTC. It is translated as CASSLRPSDYSYEQYF.

The CDR3 DNA follows: TGTGCCTGGAGTGCCCAAAGGACTAGCGGGAGGACGAACACCGGGGAGCTGTTTTTT. It specifies CAWSAQRTSGRTNTGELFF. V is TRBV30 and J is TRBJ2-2, with TRBD2 identical over 14 bases. The CDR3 loop spans 19 amino acids. Trimming cost V 1 base and J 0 bases; bases outside gene matches: 7. The germline CDR1 and CDR2 sequences are GTSNPN and SVGIG (reference sequence).

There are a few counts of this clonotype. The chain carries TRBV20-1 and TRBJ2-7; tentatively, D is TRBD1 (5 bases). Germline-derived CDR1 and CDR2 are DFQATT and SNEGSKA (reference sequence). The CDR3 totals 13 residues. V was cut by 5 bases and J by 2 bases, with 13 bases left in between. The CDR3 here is CSAYKRQPYEQYF. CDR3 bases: TGCAGTGCTTACAAGCGACAGCCCTACGAGCAGTACTTC.

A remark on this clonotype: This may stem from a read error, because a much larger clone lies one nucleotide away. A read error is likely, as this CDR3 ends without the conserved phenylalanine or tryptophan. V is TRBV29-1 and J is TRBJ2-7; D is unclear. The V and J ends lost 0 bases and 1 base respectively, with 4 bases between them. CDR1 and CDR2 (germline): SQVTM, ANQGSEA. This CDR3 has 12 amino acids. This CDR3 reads CSVEDGSYEQYL. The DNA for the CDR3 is TGCAGCGTTGAAGACGGGTCCTACGAGCAGTACCTC.

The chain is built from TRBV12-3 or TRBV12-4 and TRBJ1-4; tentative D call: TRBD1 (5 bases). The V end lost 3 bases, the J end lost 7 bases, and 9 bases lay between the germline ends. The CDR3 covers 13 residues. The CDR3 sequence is CASSLAGTEKLFF. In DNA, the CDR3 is TGTGCCAGCAGTTTGGCAGGGACTGAAAAACTGTTTTTT.

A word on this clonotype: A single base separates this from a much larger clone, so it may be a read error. CDR3 in DNA: TGTGCCAGAAGTTTCCCACAACTCGGGAGGGAAGAGACCCAGTACTTC. Protein product: CARSFPQLGREETQYF. The V and J genes are TRBV12-3 or TRBV12-4 and TRBJ2-5, with 8 bases that match TRBD2. The CDR3 sequence is 16 residues long.